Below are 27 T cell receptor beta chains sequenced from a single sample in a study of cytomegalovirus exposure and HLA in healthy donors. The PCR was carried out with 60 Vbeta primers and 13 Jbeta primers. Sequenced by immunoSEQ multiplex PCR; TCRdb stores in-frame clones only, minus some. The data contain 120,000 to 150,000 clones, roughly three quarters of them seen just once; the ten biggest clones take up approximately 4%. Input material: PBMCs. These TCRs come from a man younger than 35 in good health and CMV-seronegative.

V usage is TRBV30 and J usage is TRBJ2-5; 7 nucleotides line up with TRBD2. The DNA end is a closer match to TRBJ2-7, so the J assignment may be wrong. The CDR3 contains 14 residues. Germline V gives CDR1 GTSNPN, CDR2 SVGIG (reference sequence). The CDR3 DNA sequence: TGTGCCTGGAGTGTGGGAGGGCCATCCTACGAGCAGTACTTC. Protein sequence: CAWSVGGPSYEQYF.

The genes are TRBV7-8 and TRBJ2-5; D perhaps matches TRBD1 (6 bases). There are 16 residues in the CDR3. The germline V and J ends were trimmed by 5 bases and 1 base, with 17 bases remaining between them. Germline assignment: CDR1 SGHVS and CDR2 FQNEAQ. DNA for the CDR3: TGTGCCAGCAGCCGGGGAAGTAGGGGGTTCCAAGAGACCCAGTACTTC. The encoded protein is CASSRGSRGFQETQYF.

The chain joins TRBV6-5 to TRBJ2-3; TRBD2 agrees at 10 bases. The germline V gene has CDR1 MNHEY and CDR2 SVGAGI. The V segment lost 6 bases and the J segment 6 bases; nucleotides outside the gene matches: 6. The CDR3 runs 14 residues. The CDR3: CASRSSGGLDTQYF. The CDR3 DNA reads TGTGCCAGCAGGAGTAGCGGGGGGCTTGATACGCAGTATTTT.

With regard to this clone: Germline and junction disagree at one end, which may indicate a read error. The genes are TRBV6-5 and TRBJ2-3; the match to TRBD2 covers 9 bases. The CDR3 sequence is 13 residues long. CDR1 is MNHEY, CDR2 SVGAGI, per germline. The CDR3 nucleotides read TGTGCCAGCAGTCGAGCTCTAGCGGGGAAATTAGGGTTT. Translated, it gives CASSRALAGKLGF.

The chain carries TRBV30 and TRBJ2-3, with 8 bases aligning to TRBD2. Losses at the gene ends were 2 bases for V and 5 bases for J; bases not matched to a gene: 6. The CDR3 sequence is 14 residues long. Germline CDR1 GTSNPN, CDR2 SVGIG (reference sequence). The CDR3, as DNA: TGTGCCTGGAGTCCGGGACTAGGGAGAGATACGCAGTATTTT. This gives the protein CAWSPGLGRDTQYF.

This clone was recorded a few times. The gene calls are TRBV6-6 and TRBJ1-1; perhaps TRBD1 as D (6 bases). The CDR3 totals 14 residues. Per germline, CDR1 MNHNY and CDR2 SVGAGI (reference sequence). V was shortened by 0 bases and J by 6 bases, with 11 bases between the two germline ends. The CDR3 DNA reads TGTGCCAGCAGTTACTCAGACAGGCTTGCTGAAGCTTTCTTT. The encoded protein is CASSYSDRLAEAFF.

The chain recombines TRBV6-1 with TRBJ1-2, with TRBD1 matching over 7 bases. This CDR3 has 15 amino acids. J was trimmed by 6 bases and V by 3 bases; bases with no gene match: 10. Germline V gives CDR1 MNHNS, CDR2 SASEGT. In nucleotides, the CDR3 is TGTGCCAGCAGTGAGCTCCAGGGGGGCCCTAATGGCTACACCTTC. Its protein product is CASSELQGGPNGYTF.

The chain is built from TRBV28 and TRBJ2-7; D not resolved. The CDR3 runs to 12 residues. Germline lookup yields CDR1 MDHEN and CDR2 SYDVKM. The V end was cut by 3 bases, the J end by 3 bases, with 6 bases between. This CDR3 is CASSLRHYEQYF. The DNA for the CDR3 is TGTGCCAGCAGTTTGCGTCACTACGAGCAGTACTTC.

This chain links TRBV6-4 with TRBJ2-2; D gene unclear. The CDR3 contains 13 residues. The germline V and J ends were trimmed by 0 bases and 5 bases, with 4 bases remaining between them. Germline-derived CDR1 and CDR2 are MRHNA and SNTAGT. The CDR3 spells CASSDSTTGELFF. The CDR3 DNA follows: TGTGCCAGCAGTGACTCGACAACCGGGGAGCTGTTTTTT.

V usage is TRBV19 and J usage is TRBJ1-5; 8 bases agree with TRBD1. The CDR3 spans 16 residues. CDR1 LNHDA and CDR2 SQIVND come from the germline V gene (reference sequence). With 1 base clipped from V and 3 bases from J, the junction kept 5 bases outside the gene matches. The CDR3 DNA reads TGTGCCAGTAGTATAGGGGCAGGGGGCCCCAATCAGCCCCAGCATTTT. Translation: CASSIGAGGPNQPQHF.

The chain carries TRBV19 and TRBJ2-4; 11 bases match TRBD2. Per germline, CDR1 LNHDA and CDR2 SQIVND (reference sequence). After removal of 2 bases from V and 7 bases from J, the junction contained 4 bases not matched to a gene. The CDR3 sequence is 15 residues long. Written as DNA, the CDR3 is TGTGCCAGTAGTATATCGGGACTAGCGGAGAACATTCAGTACTTC. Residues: CASSISGLAENIQYF.

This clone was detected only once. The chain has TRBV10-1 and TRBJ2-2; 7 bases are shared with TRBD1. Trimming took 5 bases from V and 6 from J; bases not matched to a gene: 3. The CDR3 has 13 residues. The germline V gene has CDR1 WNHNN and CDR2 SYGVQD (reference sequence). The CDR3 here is CASSSGGSGELFF. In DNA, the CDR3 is TGCGCCAGCAGTTCAGGGGGATCCGGGGAGCTGTTTTTT.

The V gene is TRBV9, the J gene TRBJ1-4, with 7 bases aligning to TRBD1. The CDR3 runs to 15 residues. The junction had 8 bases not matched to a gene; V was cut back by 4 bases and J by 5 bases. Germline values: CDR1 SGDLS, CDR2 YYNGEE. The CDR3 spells CASSPKGAINEKLFF. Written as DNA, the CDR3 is TGTGCCAGCAGCCCCAAGGGGGCTATAAATGAAAAACTGTTTTTT.

CDR3 sequence (DNA): TGTGCCAGCAGCCCCCAGACCTCAGGGTTGTACGAGCAGTACTTC. Protein sequence: CASSPQTSGLYEQYF. The rearrangement links TRBV9 to TRBJ2-7; TRBD1 is a possible D gene (5 bases). CDR3 size: 15 residues. Per germline, CDR1 SGDLS and CDR2 YYNGEE. Trimming removed 4 bases at V and 4 bases at J, with 18 bases between. Complete variable domain (other parts from reference TRBV9 and TRBJ2-7): DSGVTQTPKHLITATGQRVTLRCSPRSGDLSVYWYQQSLDQGLQFLIQYYNGEERAKGNILERFSAQQFPDLHSELNLSSLELGDSALYFCASSPQTSGLYEQYFGPGTRLTVT.

Here the CDR3 reads CASSLGAQGNSPLHF. The CDR3 DNA reads as TGTGCCAGCAGCCTCGGGGCCCAGGGGAATTCACCCCTCCACTTT. The chain has TRBV5-6 and TRBJ1-6; D is possibly TRBD1 (6 bases). The germline gives CDR1 SGHDT, CDR2 YYEEEE. V was trimmed by 4 bases and J by 7 bases, leaving 15 bases between them. The CDR3 runs 15 residues. Complete variable domain (other parts from reference TRBV5-6 and TRBJ1-6): DAGVTQSPTHLIKTRGQQVTLRCSPKSGHDTVSWYQQALGQGPQFIFQYYEEEERQRGNFPDRFSGHQFPNYSSELNVNALLLGDSALYLCASSLGAQGNSPLHFGNGTRLTVT.

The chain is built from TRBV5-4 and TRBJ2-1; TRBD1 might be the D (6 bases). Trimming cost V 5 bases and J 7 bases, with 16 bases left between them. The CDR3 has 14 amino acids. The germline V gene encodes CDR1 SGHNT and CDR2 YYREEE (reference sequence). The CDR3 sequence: CASRDSTGRNEQFF. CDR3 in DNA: TGTGCCAGCAGAGACAGCACAGGGCGAAATGAGCAGTTCTTC.

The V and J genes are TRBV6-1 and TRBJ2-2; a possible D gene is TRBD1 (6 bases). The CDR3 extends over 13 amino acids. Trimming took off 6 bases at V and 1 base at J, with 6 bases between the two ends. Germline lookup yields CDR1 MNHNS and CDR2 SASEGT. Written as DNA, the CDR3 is TGTGCCAGCAGGACAGGGAACACCGGGGAGCTGTTTTTT. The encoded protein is CASRTGNTGELFF.

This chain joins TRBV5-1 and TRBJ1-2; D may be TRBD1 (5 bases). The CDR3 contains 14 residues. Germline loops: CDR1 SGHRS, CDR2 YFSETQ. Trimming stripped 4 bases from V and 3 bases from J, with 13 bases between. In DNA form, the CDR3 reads TGCGCCAGCAGCGGTCGGGGGGGTGACTATGGCTACACCTTC. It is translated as CASSGRGGDYGYTF.

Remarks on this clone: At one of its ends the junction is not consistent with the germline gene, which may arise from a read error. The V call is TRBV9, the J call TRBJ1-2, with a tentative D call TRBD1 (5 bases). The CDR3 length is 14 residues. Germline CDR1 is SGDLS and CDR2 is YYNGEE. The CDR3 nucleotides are TGTGCCAGCAGCGCCGGACAAGGTGTCTATGGTTACACCTTC. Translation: CASSAGQGVYGYTF.

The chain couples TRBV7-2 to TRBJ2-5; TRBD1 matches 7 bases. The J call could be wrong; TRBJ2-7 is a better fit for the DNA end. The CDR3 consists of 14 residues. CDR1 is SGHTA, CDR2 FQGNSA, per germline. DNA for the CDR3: TGTGCCAGCAGCCGCGGACAGGCGGCCTACGAGCAGTACTTC. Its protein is CASSRGQAAYEQYF.

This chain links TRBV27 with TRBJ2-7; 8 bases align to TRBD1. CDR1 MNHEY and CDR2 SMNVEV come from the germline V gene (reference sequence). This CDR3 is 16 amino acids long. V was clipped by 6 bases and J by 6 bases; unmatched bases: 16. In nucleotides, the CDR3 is TGTGCCAGCAGCCTACACCGGGACAGGCTGGTTGGCGAGCAGTACTTC. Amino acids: CASSLHRDRLVGEQYF.

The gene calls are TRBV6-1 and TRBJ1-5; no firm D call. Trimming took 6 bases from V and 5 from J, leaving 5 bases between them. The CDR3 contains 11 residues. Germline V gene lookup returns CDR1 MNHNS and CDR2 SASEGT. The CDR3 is CASREDQPQHF. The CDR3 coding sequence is TGTGCCAGCAGAGAGGATCAGCCCCAGCATTTT.

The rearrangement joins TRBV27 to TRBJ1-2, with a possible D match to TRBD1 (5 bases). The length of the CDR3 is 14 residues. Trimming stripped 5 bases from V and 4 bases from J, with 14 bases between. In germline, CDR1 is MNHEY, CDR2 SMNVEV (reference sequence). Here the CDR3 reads CASSHAGFGYGYTF. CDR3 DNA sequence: TGTGCCAGCAGTCACGCAGGGTTCGGCTATGGCTACACCTTC.

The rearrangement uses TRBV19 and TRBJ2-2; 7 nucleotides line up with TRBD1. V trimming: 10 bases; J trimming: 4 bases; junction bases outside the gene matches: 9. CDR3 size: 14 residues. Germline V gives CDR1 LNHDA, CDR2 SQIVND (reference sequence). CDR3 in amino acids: CATRPGGSTGELFF. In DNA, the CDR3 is TGTGCCACCCGGCCAGGGGGTAGCACCGGGGAGCTGTTTTTT.

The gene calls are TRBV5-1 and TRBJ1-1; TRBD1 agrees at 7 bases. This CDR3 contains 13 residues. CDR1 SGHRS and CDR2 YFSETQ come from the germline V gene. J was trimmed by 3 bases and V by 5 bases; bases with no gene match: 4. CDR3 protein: CASSPQGDTEAFF. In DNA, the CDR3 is TGCGCCAGCAGTCCCCAGGGGGACACTGAAGCTTTCTTT.

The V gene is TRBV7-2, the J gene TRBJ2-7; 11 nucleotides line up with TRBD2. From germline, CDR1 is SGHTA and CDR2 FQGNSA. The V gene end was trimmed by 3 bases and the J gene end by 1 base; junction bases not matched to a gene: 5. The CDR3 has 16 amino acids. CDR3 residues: CASSFAGTSGSYEQYF. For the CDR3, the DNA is TGTGCCAGCAGCTTCGCCGGGACTAGCGGTTCCTACGAGCAGTACTTC.

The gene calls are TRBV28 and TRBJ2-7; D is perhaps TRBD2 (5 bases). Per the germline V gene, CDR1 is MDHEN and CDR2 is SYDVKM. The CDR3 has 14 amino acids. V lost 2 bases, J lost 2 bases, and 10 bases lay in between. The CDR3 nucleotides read TGTGCCAGCAGTTTAGAGGGCGCGACCTACGAGCAGTACTTC. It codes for CASSLEGATYEQYF.